This T cell receptor (beta chain) was sequenced during a study of sequential checkpoint blockade in melanoma. Study as a whole: After both sequences, patients received maintenance nivolumab. Twenty-two patients had matched tumor biopsies before treatment and at week 13 after nivolumab or ipilimumab alone. 90 to 95 pretreatment tumor DNA samples were TCRβ immunosequenced. Findings of the study overall: Mutational load did not correlate with tumor T-cell fraction or clonality.

This clone was counted only a few times. Its antigen is unknown. Treatment specified: randomized to nivolumab then ipilimumab (arm A) or the reverse (arm B). V lost 5 bases and J lost 1, with 11 bases in between. The germline V gene encodes CDR1 SGHNT and CDR2 YENEEA. This CDR3 spans 15 amino acids. Profiled with immunoSEQ multiplex PCR; TCRdb holds only in-frame clones, not every one. The top ten hold 1.5% to 2% of the sample, which has 40,000 or so clones, roughly a third seen once. The sequence derives from a human donor with melanoma. This specimen was tumor tissue (inferred from file names), taken from a patient given nivolumab and ipilimumab in sequence. J is TRBJ2-2 and V is TRBV11-3, with unresolved D. As DNA, the CDR3 is TGTGCCAGCAGCCCCAACCGTGGGAACACCGGGGAGCTGTTTTTT. Translated: CASSPNRGNTGELFF.